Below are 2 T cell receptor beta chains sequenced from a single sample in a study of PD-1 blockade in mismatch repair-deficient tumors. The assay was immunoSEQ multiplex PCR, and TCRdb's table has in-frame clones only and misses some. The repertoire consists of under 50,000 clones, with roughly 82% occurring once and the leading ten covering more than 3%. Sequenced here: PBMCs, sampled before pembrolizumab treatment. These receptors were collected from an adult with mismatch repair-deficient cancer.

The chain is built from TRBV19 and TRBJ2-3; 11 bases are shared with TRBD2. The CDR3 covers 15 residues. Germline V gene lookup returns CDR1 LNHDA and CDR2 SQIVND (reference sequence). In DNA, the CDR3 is TGTTGGACTAGCGGGCGGAAGTGGGGCACAGATACGCAGTATTTT. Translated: CWTSGRKWGTDTQYF.

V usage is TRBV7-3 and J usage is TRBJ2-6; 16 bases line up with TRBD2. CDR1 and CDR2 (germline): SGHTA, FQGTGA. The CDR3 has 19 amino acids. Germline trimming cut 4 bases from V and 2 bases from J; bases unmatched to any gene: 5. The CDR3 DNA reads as TGTGCCAGCAGCTCGGGACTAGCGGGAGGGCCCCCTGGGGCCAACGTCCTGACTTTC. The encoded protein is CASSSGLAGGPPGANVLTF.